Listed below are T cell receptor beta chains from one sample, sequenced in a study of beta chain features in type 1 diabetes. The data were produced by immunoSEQ multiplex PCR, yet TCRdb's version contains in-frame clones alone and is incomplete. This sample has more than 300,000 clones, with over 12% found just once. The sequencing sample was made of naive CD4+ T cells from blood. These receptors all stem from a young woman in good health. The CDR3 runs from the conserved cysteine through the conserved F or W. A D gene is named only where the DNA matches it firmly. Clone sizes are given selectively: once, few, many, or a class where the clone is expanded.

>-|TRBJ1-5|-|TRBV7-8
TGTGCCAGCAGCTTAGGAGGGTTCGAGAGCAATCAGCCCCAGCATTTT
CASSLGGFESNQPQHF
>-|TRBJ2-1|-|TRBV27
TGTGCCAGCAGTTTGGGTGGGGGCGGCGAGCAGTTCTTC
CASSLGGGGEQFF
>-|TRBJ2-7|TRBD2|TRBV28
TGTGCCTTAGGCGGGGGGTACCAATCCTACGAGCAGTACTTC
CALGGGYQSYEQYF
>few|TRBJ2-1|-|TRBV9
TGTGCCAGCAGCGTAGTGATTAACTCAAGATTCTACAATGAGCAGTTCTTC
CASSVVINSRFYNEQFF
>few|TRBJ2-1|-|TRBV29-1
TGCAGCGCCTCTATGGGTGTAGGAGGCAATGAGCAGTTCTTC
CSASMGVGGNEQFF
>few|TRBJ2-7|-|TRBV30
TGTGCCTGGACCAGCCGAGGGGGGGTCCCTTCCTACGAGCAGTACTTC
CAWTSRGGVPSYEQYF
>few|TRBJ2-7|-|TRBV7-9
TGTGCCAGCAGCTCCTCCGGGACACTTTTATACGAGCAGTACTTC
CASSSSGTLLYEQYF
>-|TRBJ1-5|TRBD1|TRBV27
TGTGCCAGCAGTTCTCGGACAGGGGGCGGTCAGCCCCAGCATTTT
CASSSRTGGGQPQHF
>-|TRBJ2-1|-|TRBV29-1
TGCAGCGTTTCTCAGGACGGAGGCTCCTACAATGAGCAGTTCTTC
CSVSQDGGSYNEQFF
>few|TRBJ2-7|-|TRBV19
TGTGCCAGTAGTATACAGGGATACGAGCAGTACTTC
CASSIQGYEQYF
>few|TRBJ2-2|-|TRBV7-3
TGTGCCAGCAGCTCCCGCAACAGCTTCACCGGGGAGCTGTTTTTT
CASSSRNSFTGELFF
>few|TRBJ1-2|TRBD1|TRBV5-1
TGCGCCAGCAGCTTGGAGGACAGGGGAAACTATGGCTACACCTTC
CASSLEDRGNYGYTF
>-|TRBJ2-1|TRBD2|TRBV5-1
TGCGCCAGCAGCTTGGACCCTAGCGGGAGATATGAGCAGTTCTTC
CASSLDPSGRYEQFF
>-|TRBJ2-2|TRBD1|TRBV30
TGTGCCTGGAACTCGGGACAGGGCTACACCGGGGAGCTGTTTTTT
CAWNSGQGYTGELFF
>few|TRBJ1-5|TRBD1|TRBV18
TGTGCCAGCTCACCAGCAGGGGGCCGGAGGGGGCAGCCCCAGCATTTT
CASSPAGGRRGQPQHF
>few|TRBJ2-7|TRBD1|TRBV18
TGTGCCAGCTCACTGAGCGGGACAGGGGACGGCGAGCAGTACTTC
CASSLSGTGDGEQYF
>few|TRBJ1-4|TRBD1|TRBV30
TGTGCCTGCCCTACCCAGGACAGGTCTCCTGAAAAACTGTTTTTT
CACPTQDRSPEKLFF
>-|TRBJ2-7|TRBD1|TRBV5-4
TGTGCCAGCAGCCGAGACAGGGGGCCCCCCTACGAGCAGTACTTC
CASSRDRGPPYEQYF
>few|TRBJ2-5|-|TRBV30
TGTGCCTGGAGTCCCAGGGAGACCCAGTACTTC
CAWSPRETQYF
>few|TRBJ2-3|TRBD2|TRBV15
TGTGCCACCAGCAGAGAATCAATAGGACTAGGCACAGATACGCAGTATTTT
CATSRESIGLGTDTQYF
>-|TRBJ1-2|-|TRBV30
TGTGCCTGGAGTGTAGCCCTCAGACAGCCTTTTGGCTACACCTTC
CAWSVALRQPFGYTF
>few|TRBJ1-5|TRBD1|TRBV4-3
TGCGCCAGCAGCCAAGAGACAGGGTTGGGCAATCAGCCCCAGCATTTT
CASSQETGLGNQPQHF
>-|TRBJ1-5|-|TRBV19
TGTGCCAGTAGTGCCTCCGATAGTCAGCCCCAGCATTTT
CASSASDSQPQHF
>few|TRBJ2-1|TRBD2|TRBV29-1
TGCAGCGTTGACAAGGTTAGCGGGTTGGGTAATGAGCAGTTCTTC
CSVDKVSGLGNEQFF
>-|TRBJ1-2|TRBD1|TRBV28
TGTGCCAGCAACGGAGCCGGGACAGGGAGCTATGGCTACACCTTC
CASNGAGTGSYGYTF
>-|TRBJ2-3|TRBD2|TRBV7-2
TGTGCCAGCAGCTTAGGAGCGGGAGTCCCCCAAGATACGCAGTATTTT
CASSLGAGVPQDTQYF
>-|TRBJ2-1|TRBD2|TRBV29-1
TGCAGCGCTAGCGATAGCGGGACCTACAATGAGCAGTTCTTC
CSASDSGTYNEQFF
>few|TRBJ2-7|-|TRBV5-4
TGTGCCAGCAGCTTGGCGGGACTGGCTGGGGAGCAGTACTTC
CASSLAGLAGEQYF
>few|TRBJ2-3|TRBD2|TRBV4-1
TGCGCCAGCAGCCAAGTGACTAGCGGATCCACAGATACGCAGTATTTT
CASSQVTSGSTDTQYF
>few|TRBJ1-5|TRBD1|TRBV30
TGTGCCTGGGGTCAGGGGGGCAATCAGCCCCAGCATTTT
CAWGQGGNQPQHF
>few|TRBJ2-3|-|TRBV19
TGTGCCAGTAGTAGGGGCCTAACAGATACGCAGTATTTT
CASSRGLTDTQYF
>-|TRBJ2-7|TRBD1|TRBV5-1
TGCGCCAGCACTCCCGGGACAGGGCTCGAGCAGTACTTC
CASTPGTGLEQYF
>-|TRBJ1-2|-|TRBV29-1
TGCAGCGTTGAAGTTGGGACTCGGGAGGATGGCTACACCTTC
CSVEVGTREDGYTF
>-|TRBJ2-3|TRBD1|TRBV27
TGTGCCAGCAGTTCGACAGGGGGGGGCACAGATACGCAGTATTTT
CASSSTGGGTDTQYF
>-|TRBJ2-2|TRBD2|TRBV7-9
TGTGCCAGCAGTTCCGCGGGAGGGCAAATCGGGGAGCTGTTTTTT
CASSSAGGQIGELFF
>few|TRBJ1-1|-|TRBV30
TGTGCCTGGAGTGTGTCACAGAACACTGAAGCTTTCTTT
CAWSVSQNTEAFF
>-|TRBJ2-4|TRBD2|TRBV30
TGTGCCTGGAGACTCGGGACTAGCGGGTACAAAAACATTCAGTACTTC
CAWRLGTSGYKNIQYF
>-|TRBJ2-7|-|TRBV30
TGTGCCTGGAGTGTACAGCCCGCGGGACTCTACGAGCAGTACTTC
CAWSVQPAGLYEQYF
>-|TRBJ1-1|TRBD1|TRBV29-1
TGCAGCGTTGAGGGGCGGACAGGGAACACTGAAGCTTTCTTT
CSVEGRTGNTEAFF
>-|TRBJ2-5|-|TRBV9
TGTGCCAGCAGCGTACAGGCCGTCCAAGAGACCCAGTACTTC
CASSVQAVQETQYF
>-|TRBJ2-1|TRBD2|TRBV19
TGTGCCAGTACTAGACTAGCGGGAGAGTCGTTGTTCTTC
CASTRLAGESLFF
>-|TRBJ2-2|-|TRBV5-1
TGCGCCAGCAGCCCTGGACAGCCCACCGGGGAGCTGTTTTTT
CASSPGQPTGELFF
>few|TRBJ2-3|-|TRBV30
TGTGCCTGGAGTGAAATGCGGATCACAGATACGCAGTATTTT
CAWSEMRITDTQYF
>-|TRBJ2-1|TRBD1|TRBV19
TGTGCCAGTAGAAGGGACAGCTCCTACAATGAGCAGTTCTTC
CASRRDSSYNEQFF